A selection of T cell receptor beta chains follows, all from one sample in a study of blood T cell repertoires in COVID-19. Sequencing used immunoSEQ multiplex PCR; TCRdb keeps in-frame clones, though not all of them. The sample holds some 67,000 clones; roughly 90% are singletons and the top ten take around 1.2%. Sequenced: peripheral blood. The origin of the receptors is an older woman with acute or convalescent COVID-19. Each CDR3 is given with its conserved first and last residue. The D gene is left open where the match is weak. Expanded clones get a size class; other rows say once, few or many, or leave the size out.

v_gene: TRBV28; j_gene: TRBJ1-2; d_gene: TRBD1; abundance: .; CDR3nt: TGTGCCAGCAGTTGGCCGACAGGGATTAACTATGGCTACACCTTC; CDR3aa: CASSWPTGINYGYTF
v_gene: TRBV28; j_gene: TRBJ1-2; d_gene: .; abundance: .; CDR3nt: TGTGCCAGCAGTTTAGGGGGGTTTAGCTATGGCTACACCTTC; CDR3aa: CASSLGGFSYGYTF
v_gene: TRBV5-1; j_gene: TRBJ2-1; d_gene: TRBD2; abundance: .; CDR3nt: TGCGCCAGCAGCTTGGATGGGGCGGCGGGGGGAACCCTTATCGAGCAGTTCTTC; CDR3aa: CASSLDGAAGGTLIEQFF
v_gene: TRBV7-2; j_gene: TRBJ1-5; d_gene: .; abundance: .; CDR3nt: TGTGCCAGCAGCTTACAGTTCAGTCCCAATCAGCCCCAGCATTTT; CDR3aa: CASSLQFSPNQPQHF
v_gene: TRBV5-1; j_gene: TRBJ2-3; d_gene: TRBD2; abundance: once; CDR3nt: TGCGCCAGCAGCTTGTTGTCTAGCGGGAGCTACACAGATACGCAGTATTTT; CDR3aa: CASSLLSSGSYTDTQYF
v_gene: TRBV9; j_gene: TRBJ1-6; d_gene: TRBD1; abundance: .; CDR3nt: TGTGCCAGCAGCGCAGGGGGCTATAATTCACCCCTCCACTTT; CDR3aa: CASSAGGYNSPLHF
v_gene: TRBV19; j_gene: TRBJ1-4; d_gene: TRBD1; abundance: .; CDR3nt: TGTGCCAGTACGGGACAGGGCCCTGACGTGAATGAAAAACTGTTTTTT; CDR3aa: CASTGQGPDVNEKLFF
v_gene: TRBV28; j_gene: TRBJ1-2; d_gene: TRBD1; abundance: .; CDR3nt: TGTGCCAGCAGTGTACCGGGACAGTACTATGGCTACACCTTC; CDR3aa: CASSVPGQYYGYTF
v_gene: TRBV27; j_gene: TRBJ2-1; d_gene: .; abundance: .; CDR3nt: TGTGCCAGCAGTTTCTATCCTTTGACCGGGTCCAGAGGCCTCTCCTACAATGAGCAGTTCTTC; CDR3aa: CASSFYPLTGSRGLSYNEQFF
v_gene: TRBV6-5; j_gene: TRBJ2-5; d_gene: .; abundance: .; CDR3nt: TGTGCCAGCAGTTACGGTCAGGGGCGGCAAGAGACCCAGTACTTC; CDR3aa: CASSYGQGRQETQYF
v_gene: TRBV5-6; j_gene: TRBJ2-3; d_gene: .; abundance: .; CDR3nt: TGTGCCAGCAGCTTAATCCGGGACAACACAGATACGCAGTATTTT; CDR3aa: CASSLIRDNTDTQYF
v_gene: TRBV5-1; j_gene: TRBJ1-3; d_gene: .; abundance: .; CDR3nt: TGCGCCAGCAGCCAAATTTTCGGAGGGACCTCTGGAAACACCATATATTTT; CDR3aa: CASSQIFGGTSGNTIYF
v_gene: TRBV29-1; j_gene: TRBJ1-1; d_gene: TRBD1; abundance: .; CDR3nt: TGCAGCGTTGCTCTACAGGGGAGGAACACTGAAGCTTTCTTT; CDR3aa: CSVALQGRNTEAFF
v_gene: TRBV5-1; j_gene: TRBJ2-1; d_gene: .; abundance: .; CDR3nt: TGCGCCAGCAGCTTGACCGACAGGAGCTCCTACAATGAGCAGTTCTTC; CDR3aa: CASSLTDRSSYNEQFF
v_gene: TRBV7-2; j_gene: TRBJ2-1; d_gene: .; abundance: .; CDR3nt: TGTGCCAGCAGCTTAGGGCGGGAAGGGCAGTTCTTC; CDR3aa: CASSLGREGQFF
v_gene: TRBV21-1; j_gene: TRBJ1-1; d_gene: .; abundance: .; CDR3nt: TGTGCCAGCAGCTGTCGGAGGGGATCGAACACTGAAGCTTTCTTT; CDR3aa: CASSCRRGSNTEAFF
v_gene: TRBV19; j_gene: TRBJ2-3; d_gene: .; abundance: .; CDR3nt: TGTGCCAGTAGTTGGCAGGGAAGCACAGATACGCAGTATTTT; CDR3aa: CASSWQGSTDTQYF
v_gene: TRBV3-1/TRBV3-2; j_gene: TRBJ2-3; d_gene: TRBD2; abundance: .; CDR3nt: TGTGCCAGCAGCCAAGATAGGATGTGCGGGAGGAGCACAGATACGCAGTATTTT; CDR3aa: CASSQDRMCGRSTDTQYF
v_gene: TRBV6-5; j_gene: TRBJ2-5; d_gene: .; abundance: .; CDR3nt: TGTGCCAGCCGAGGTGGAGAGACCCAGTACTTC; CDR3aa: CASRGGETQYF
v_gene: TRBV27; j_gene: TRBJ1-4; d_gene: TRBD1; abundance: .; CDR3nt: TGTGCCAGCACATCCGTGGCAGGGGGCGCGTCTGGGGAAAAACTGTTTTTT; CDR3aa: CASTSVAGGASGEKLFF
v_gene: TRBV7-8; j_gene: TRBJ2-1; d_gene: TRBD2; abundance: .; CDR3nt: TGTGCCAGCAGCTCTGAGCGGGATTGGTACAATGAGCAGTTCTTC; CDR3aa: CASSSERDWYNEQFF
v_gene: TRBV18; j_gene: TRBJ2-3; d_gene: .; abundance: .; CDR3nt: TGTGCCAGCTCACCGAGACAGGGCACAGATACGCAGTATTTT; CDR3aa: CASSPRQGTDTQYF
v_gene: TRBV7-9; j_gene: TRBJ2-5; d_gene: TRBD1; abundance: once; CDR3nt: TGTGCCAGCAGTCTCCCCCGAGACAGGGACCAAGAGACCCAGTACTTC; CDR3aa: CASSLPRDRDQETQYF
v_gene: TRBV7-6; j_gene: TRBJ2-1; d_gene: TRBD1; abundance: .; CDR3nt: TGTGCCAGCAGCCCGGGGGGACAGGGGGCCTCCTACAATGAGCAGTTCTTC; CDR3aa: CASSPGGQGASYNEQFF
v_gene: TRBV11-3; j_gene: TRBJ2-3; d_gene: .; abundance: once; CDR3nt: TGTGCCAGCAGCTTAAACAGAGATACGCAGTATTTT; CDR3aa: CASSLNRDTQYF
v_gene: TRBV2; j_gene: TRBJ2-2; d_gene: .; abundance: .; CDR3nt: TGTGCCAGCAGAGGCCACGGGTCGAACACCGGGGAGCTGTTTTTT; CDR3aa: CASRGHGSNTGELFF
v_gene: TRBV6-5; j_gene: TRBJ1-1; d_gene: .; abundance: .; CDR3nt: TGTGCCAGCACCGGGGGGTGGACTGAAGCTTTCTTT; CDR3aa: CASTGGWTEAFF
v_gene: TRBV12-3/TRBV12-4; j_gene: TRBJ1-2; d_gene: .; abundance: .; CDR3nt: TGTGCCAGCAGCCTAGGAGGGATAGGTGGCTACACCTTC; CDR3aa: CASSLGGIGGYTF
v_gene: TRBV18; j_gene: TRBJ2-3; d_gene: .; abundance: .; CDR3nt: TGTGCCAGCTCACCACGTGAGATTAGCACAGATACGCAGTATTTT; CDR3aa: CASSPREISTDTQYF
v_gene: TRBV7-9; j_gene: TRBJ2-4; d_gene: TRBD2; abundance: .; CDR3nt: TGTGCCAGCAGCTGGGGACTAGCGGGGGGTGAAAACATTCAGTACTTC; CDR3aa: CASSWGLAGGENIQYF
v_gene: TRBV10-3; j_gene: TRBJ2-5; d_gene: .; abundance: .; CDR3nt: TGTGCCATCAGTGAGTCGATCAGTTCCGAGACCCAGTACTTC; CDR3aa: CAISESISSETQYF
v_gene: TRBV6-5; j_gene: TRBJ1-2; d_gene: .; abundance: .; CDR3nt: TGTGCCAGCTCCCCAAGACAGGACTATGGCTACACCTTC; CDR3aa: CASSPRQDYGYTF
v_gene: TRBV5-6; j_gene: TRBJ2-1; d_gene: TRBD2; abundance: .; CDR3nt: TGTGCCAGCAGCTCGGGACTAGCGGGAATTGTTCGGCAGTTCTTC; CDR3aa: CASSSGLAGIVRQFF
v_gene: TRBV29-1; j_gene: TRBJ1-4; d_gene: .; abundance: .; CDR3nt: TGCAGCGCTACCAGGGTCCTTAATGAAAAACTGTTTTTT; CDR3aa: CSATRVLNEKLFF
v_gene: TRBV27; j_gene: TRBJ2-5; d_gene: .; abundance: .; CDR3nt: TGTGCCAGCAATTGGCGGGGATTATACACTCGGGGGGAGACCCAGTACTTC; CDR3aa: CASNWRGLYTRGETQYF
v_gene: TRBV19; j_gene: TRBJ1-1; d_gene: TRBD1; abundance: .; CDR3nt: TGTGCCAGCACCCGGGACAGGGAGGGGAACACTGAAGCTTTCTTT; CDR3aa: CASTRDREGNTEAFF
v_gene: TRBV7-6; j_gene: TRBJ1-3; d_gene: TRBD1; abundance: .; CDR3nt: TGTGCCAGCAGTTTGACAGGGAGAACGGGAGACACCATATATTTT; CDR3aa: CASSLTGRTGDTIYF
v_gene: TRBV6-5; j_gene: TRBJ1-6; d_gene: TRBD1; abundance: .; CDR3nt: TGTGCCAGCAGTTACTGGGGGGACAGCGAAAATTCACCCCTCCACTTT; CDR3aa: CASSYWGDSENSPLHF
v_gene: TRBV2; j_gene: TRBJ2-3; d_gene: TRBD2; abundance: .; CDR3nt: TGTGCCAGCAGGGGCCCGATGGCGGGAGGTGCTAGCACAGATACGCAGTATTTT; CDR3aa: CASRGPMAGGASTDTQYF
v_gene: TRBV7-2; j_gene: TRBJ1-3; d_gene: .; abundance: .; CDR3nt: TGTGCCAGCAGCTTGGAGATCATTGGAAACACCATATATTTT; CDR3aa: CASSLEIIGNTIYF
v_gene: TRBV7-9; j_gene: TRBJ2-3; d_gene: TRBD2; abundance: .; CDR3nt: TGTGCCAGCAGCCTGCTAATTAGCGGGCTAGCGACAGATACGCAGTATTTT; CDR3aa: CASSLLISGLATDTQYF
v_gene: TRBV14; j_gene: TRBJ1-3; d_gene: .; abundance: .; CDR3nt: TGTGCCAGCAGCCTTCGACTTGGAGGAAACACCATATATTTT; CDR3aa: CASSLRLGGNTIYF
v_gene: TRBV5-6; j_gene: TRBJ2-2; d_gene: TRBD2; abundance: .; CDR3nt: TGTGCCAGCAGCATTGGACTAGCGGGGAGCACCGGGGAGCTGTTTTTT; CDR3aa: CASSIGLAGSTGELFF
v_gene: TRBV7-2; j_gene: TRBJ1-2; d_gene: .; abundance: .; CDR3nt: TGTGCCAGCAGCTTAGGGGGCGCAGGCTATGGCTACACCTTC; CDR3aa: CASSLGGAGYGYTF
v_gene: TRBV6-4; j_gene: TRBJ2-2; d_gene: .; abundance: once; CDR3nt: TGTGCCAGCAGACAGAACACCGGGGAGCTGTTTTTT; CDR3aa: CASRQNTGELFF
v_gene: TRBV29-1; j_gene: TRBJ1-1; d_gene: TRBD1; abundance: .; CDR3nt: TGCAGCGTACAGGGGGCTGACACTGAAGCTTTCTTT; CDR3aa: CSVQGADTEAFF
v_gene: TRBV9; j_gene: TRBJ1-2; d_gene: .; abundance: .; CDR3nt: TGTGCCAGCAGACGGGACTATGGCTACACCTTC; CDR3aa: CASRRDYGYTF
v_gene: TRBV4-1; j_gene: TRBJ1-4; d_gene: TRBD1; abundance: .; CDR3nt: TGCGCCAGCAGGCCCATCACAGGGACAGGGAATGAAAAACTGTTTTTT; CDR3aa: CASRPITGTGNEKLFF
v_gene: TRBV4-2; j_gene: TRBJ1-5; d_gene: .; abundance: .; CDR3nt: TGTGCCAGCAGCCAAGAACAGCTTAGCAATCAGCCCCAGCATTTT; CDR3aa: CASSQEQLSNQPQHF
v_gene: TRBV4-1; j_gene: TRBJ1-2; d_gene: .; abundance: .; CDR3nt: TGCGCCAGCAGCGCGAGACAGGTCGGCTACACCTTC; CDR3aa: CASSARQVGYTF
v_gene: TRBV14; j_gene: TRBJ1-1; d_gene: .; abundance: .; CDR3nt: TGTGCCAGCAGACCCCCCCGTGGCGGCGGTGAAGGAGTGAACACTGAAGCTTTCTTT; CDR3aa: CASRPPRGGGEGVNTEAFF
v_gene: TRBV2; j_gene: TRBJ1-1; d_gene: .; abundance: .; CDR3nt: TGTGCCAGCAGTGAAAACGGCGGAGGGGAAGCTTTCTTT; CDR3aa: CASSENGGGEAFF
v_gene: TRBV5-1; j_gene: TRBJ2-5; d_gene: .; abundance: .; CDR3nt: TGCGCCAGCAGTTACACAGGGAGCTGGGAGACCCAGTACTTC; CDR3aa: CASSYTGSWETQYF
v_gene: TRBV12-3/TRBV12-4; j_gene: TRBJ1-2; d_gene: .; abundance: .; CDR3nt: TGTGCCAGCAGTTTGAGTGCGGACTATGGCTACACCTTC; CDR3aa: CASSLSADYGYTF
v_gene: TRBV10-1; j_gene: TRBJ2-1; d_gene: TRBD2; abundance: .; CDR3nt: TGCGCCAGCAGTGAGCTAGCGGGGGGCGGTGAGCAGTTCTTC; CDR3aa: CASSELAGGGEQFF
v_gene: TRBV29-1; j_gene: TRBJ1-2; d_gene: .; abundance: .; CDR3nt: TGCAGCGTTGAAGAGGGGCTCTATTGGGGCTACACCTTC; CDR3aa: CSVEEGLYWGYTF
v_gene: TRBV6-2/TRBV6-3; j_gene: TRBJ1-1; d_gene: .; abundance: few; CDR3nt: TGTGCCAGCAGCAGACTTACTGAAGCTTTCTTT; CDR3aa: CASSRLTEAFF
v_gene: TRBV19; j_gene: TRBJ1-5; d_gene: .; abundance: few; CDR3nt: TGTGCCAGTAGTATGGACCCCGGGGGGGGTCAGCCCCAGCATTTT; CDR3aa: CASSMDPGGGQPQHF